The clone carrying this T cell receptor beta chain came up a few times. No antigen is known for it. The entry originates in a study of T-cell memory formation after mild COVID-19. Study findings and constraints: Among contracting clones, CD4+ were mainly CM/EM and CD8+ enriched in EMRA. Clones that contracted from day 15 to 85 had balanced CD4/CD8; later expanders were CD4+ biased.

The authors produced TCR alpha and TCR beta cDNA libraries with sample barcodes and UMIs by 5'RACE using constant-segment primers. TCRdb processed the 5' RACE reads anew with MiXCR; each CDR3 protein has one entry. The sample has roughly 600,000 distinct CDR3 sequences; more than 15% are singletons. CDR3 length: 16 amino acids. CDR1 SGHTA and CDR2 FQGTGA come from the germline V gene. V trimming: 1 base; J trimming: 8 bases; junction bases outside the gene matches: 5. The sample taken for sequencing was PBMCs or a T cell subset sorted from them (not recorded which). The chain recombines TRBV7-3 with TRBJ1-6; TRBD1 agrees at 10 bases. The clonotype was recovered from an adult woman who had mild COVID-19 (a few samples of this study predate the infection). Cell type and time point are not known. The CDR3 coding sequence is TGTGCCAGCAGCTTAAGAAGCGGGACAGGGGATTCACCCCTCCACTTT. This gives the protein CASSLRSGTGDSPLHF.